In this sample, the clone carrying this TCR beta chain turned up many times. Its antigen is not known. Clinical symptoms, serum thyroxine, TRAb, thyroid ultrasound and orbital computed tomography established diagnosis. The V and J ends lost 1 base and 5 bases respectively, with 17 bases between them. CDR1 is MNHEY and CDR2 is SVGAGI in the germline V gene. CDR3 length equals 16 residues. There were TCR beta CDR3 regions amplified from RNA transcripts. In the first-round RT-PCR of the TCR CDR3, the HTBI primer set was used. TCRdb passed the multiplex PCR reads through MiXCR, listing each CDR3 protein once. The sample contains approximately 600,000 distinct CDR3 sequences, about 14% of which appear only once. These data come from a study of T cells in Graves' hyperthyroidism and ophthalmopathy. Study-level points and caveats: Blood shared most expanded thyroid clonotypes above 0.001.

Sequencing used blood. The TCR originated in a woman in her thirties or forties with Graves' ophthalmopathy. The J gene is TRBJ2-5, the V gene TRBV6-5; D assignment may be TRBD1 or TRBD2 (5 bases each). CDR3 in amino acids: CASSYLEGQRRETQYF. In nucleotides, the CDR3 is TGTGCCAGCAGTTACTTAGAGGGGCAGCGCCGGGAGACCCAGTACTTC.